Listed below are T cell receptor beta chains from one sample, sequenced in a study of neurological immune-mediated disorders. TCRdb reanalysed the 5' RACE reads using MiXCR and keeps one entry per CDR3 protein. The data show under 65,000 distinct CDR3 sequences, 24% seen once. Material: PBMCs. The origin of the receptors is a man aged 60 to 75 with HTLV-1-associated myelopathy (HAM/TSP). The CDR3 runs from the conserved cysteine through the conserved F or W. Fields, in order: V gene, J gene, clone size, D gene, CDR3 protein, CDR3 DNA. A D gene is named only where the DNA matches it firmly. Not every row has a clone size; where given, it reads once, few, many or a size class.

v_call: TRBV29-1; j_call: TRBJ2-7; clone_size: many; d_call: TRBD1; cdr3_aa: CSVRTGGSYEQYF; cdr3_nt: TGCAGCGTTCGGACAGGGGGCTCCTACGAGCAGTACTTC
v_call: TRBV12-3/TRBV12-4; j_call: TRBJ1-5; clone_size: many; d_call: -; cdr3_aa: CASSLARRGPQHF; cdr3_nt: TGTGCCAGCAGTTTAGCGCGTCGGGGTCCCCAGCATTTT
v_call: TRBV7-2; j_call: TRBJ1-1; clone_size: many; d_call: -; cdr3_aa: CASSLGAQGEAFF; cdr3_nt: TGTGCCAGCAGCTTAGGTGCACAGGGAGAAGCTTTCTTT
v_call: TRBV7-8; j_call: TRBJ1-2; clone_size: many; d_call: -; cdr3_aa: CASSLAHSSGYTF; cdr3_nt: TGTGCCAGCAGCTTAGCGCATTCGTCTGGCTACACCTTC
v_call: TRBV6-1; j_call: TRBJ1-5; clone_size: many; d_call: TRBD1; cdr3_aa: CASSSGGGLNQPQHF; cdr3_nt: TGTGCCAGCAGCTCCGGAGGGGGCCTTAATCAGCCCCAGCATTTT
v_call: TRBV20-1; j_call: TRBJ2-3; clone_size: many; d_call: TRBD2; cdr3_aa: CSARDHGLAGADTQYF; cdr3_nt: TGCAGTGCTAGAGATCACGGGCTAGCGGGAGCAGATACGCAGTATTTT
v_call: TRBV7-8; j_call: TRBJ2-7; clone_size: many; d_call: TRBD2; cdr3_aa: CASRGGQRERDEQYF; cdr3_nt: TGTGCCAGCAGGGGCGGACAGCGGGAGAGGGACGAGCAGTACTTC
v_call: TRBV19; j_call: TRBJ2-7; clone_size: many; d_call: -; cdr3_aa: CASSIRGNEQYF; cdr3_nt: TGTGCCAGTAGTATACGCGGGAACGAGCAGTACTTC
v_call: TRBV20-1; j_call: TRBJ2-4; clone_size: many; d_call: -; cdr3_aa: CSARAAGGKNIQYF; cdr3_nt: TGCAGTGCTAGAGCCGCTGGAGGCAAAAACATTCAGTACTTC
v_call: TRBV12-3/TRBV12-4; j_call: TRBJ2-7; clone_size: many; d_call: TRBD1; cdr3_aa: CASKTGQASYEQYF; cdr3_nt: TGTGCCAGCAAAACTGGACAGGCCTCCTACGAGCAGTACTTC
v_call: TRBV7-9; j_call: TRBJ1-1; clone_size: medium-sized; d_call: -; cdr3_aa: CASSLGTEAFF; cdr3_nt: TGTGCCAGCAGCTTGGGGACTGAAGCTTTCTTT
v_call: TRBV2; j_call: TRBJ1-1; clone_size: -; d_call: -; cdr3_aa: CASSGRVGNNEAFF; cdr3_nt: TGTGCCAGCAGTGGCAGAGTGGGGAACAATGAAGCTTTCTTT
v_call: TRBV29-1; j_call: TRBJ1-2; clone_size: many; d_call: TRBD1; cdr3_aa: CSVDDGDRVHGYTF; cdr3_nt: TGCAGCGTTGATGATGGGGACAGGGTCCATGGCTACACCTTC
v_call: TRBV2; j_call: TRBJ2-7; clone_size: many; d_call: TRBD1; cdr3_aa: CASSPGTGWRTYEQYF; cdr3_nt: TGTGCCAGCAGCCCCGGGACAGGGTGGAGGACCTACGAGCAGTACTTC
v_call: TRBV5-1; j_call: TRBJ2-3; clone_size: -; d_call: -; cdr3_aa: CASSRGTDTQYF; cdr3_nt: TGCGCCAGCAGCCGCGGGACAGATACGCAGTATTTT
v_call: TRBV6-5; j_call: TRBJ2-7; clone_size: many; d_call: -; cdr3_aa: CASSQLTRTYEQYF; cdr3_nt: TGTGCCAGCAGCCAACTGACTAGAACCTACGAGCAGTACTTC
v_call: TRBV29-1; j_call: TRBJ2-1; clone_size: many; d_call: -; cdr3_aa: CSVRRADNEQFF; cdr3_nt: TGCAGCGTCAGGCGGGCGGACAATGAGCAGTTCTTC
v_call: TRBV7-2; j_call: TRBJ2-3; clone_size: -; d_call: -; cdr3_aa: CASSPRVFDTQYF; cdr3_nt: TGTGCCAGCAGCCCCCGCGTGTTTGATACGCAGTATTTT
v_call: TRBV6-6; j_call: TRBJ2-7; clone_size: -; d_call: TRBD2; cdr3_aa: CAREIAGSGEQYF; cdr3_nt: TGTGCCAGAGAAATAGCGGGATCGGGGGAGCAGTACTTC
v_call: TRBV9; j_call: TRBJ1-1; clone_size: many; d_call: -; cdr3_aa: CASSVDVNTEAFF; cdr3_nt: TGTGCCAGCAGCGTAGATGTGAACACTGAAGCTTTCTTT